This is a list of T cell receptor beta chains from one sample in a study of T cells after yellow fever vaccination. TCRdb called the 5' RACE reads again in MiXCR, with one record for every CDR3 protein. Altogether around 310,000 distinct CDR3 sequences are present, roughly 8.7% being singletons, with the ten largest covering roughly 18%. The source material was PBMCs, sampled on the day of the first yellow fever vaccination. The receptors shown here come from a man younger than 35 who received the YFV17D yellow fever vaccine. The CDR3 runs from the conserved cysteine through the conserved F or W. Each record gives: J gene, V gene, clone size, D gene, CDR3 DNA, CDR3 protein. D genes are given only for firm matches. Rows may omit the clone size; those that give it use once, few, many or a size class.

J gene: TRBJ2-7
V gene: TRBV4-1
clone size: NA
D gene: TRBD1
CDR3 DNA: TGCGCCAGCAGCCATCCGGGACAGGGTTACGAGCAGTACTTC
CDR3 protein: CASSHPGQGYEQYF

J gene: TRBJ1-6
V gene: TRBV3-1
clone size: NA
D gene: TRBD1
CDR3 DNA: TGTGCCAGCAGCCCAAGTTGGACAGGGCTGGGCTCACCCCTCCACTTT
CDR3 protein: CASSPSWTGLGSPLHF

J gene: TRBJ2-1
V gene: TRBV27
clone size: NA
D gene: NA
CDR3 DNA: TGTGCCAGCATCAGGGCGGGGGCAAATGAGCAGTTCTTC
CDR3 protein: CASIRAGANEQFF

J gene: TRBJ2-7
V gene: TRBV7-2
clone size: few
D gene: TRBD1
CDR3 DNA: TGTGCCAGCAGCACACGGACAGGGAACGAGCAGTACTTC
CDR3 protein: CASSTRTGNEQYF

J gene: TRBJ2-3
V gene: TRBV5-1
clone size: few
D gene: TRBD2
CDR3 DNA: TGCGCCAGCAGCTTTCTAGCGGGGGGACGCACAGATACGCAGTATTTT
CDR3 protein: CASSFLAGGRTDTQYF

J gene: TRBJ1-6
V gene: TRBV4-1
clone size: NA
D gene: NA
CDR3 DNA: TGCGCCAGCAGCCTTGTTCCACCCGGAGGCTCCTATAATTCACCCCTCCACTTT
CDR3 protein: CASSLVPPGGSYNSPLHF

J gene: TRBJ2-6
V gene: TRBV18
clone size: NA
D gene: TRBD1
CDR3 DNA: TGTGCCAGCTCACCAGAGACAGGGTGGTTATCTGGGGCCAACGTCCTGACTTTC
CDR3 protein: CASSPETGWLSGANVLTF

J gene: TRBJ2-2
V gene: TRBV5-4
clone size: few
D gene: TRBD1
CDR3 DNA: TGTGCCAGCAGGAACGACAGGGGCTCCAACACCGGGGAGCTGTTTTTT
CDR3 protein: CASRNDRGSNTGELFF

J gene: TRBJ2-3
V gene: TRBV10-3
clone size: few
D gene: TRBD1
CDR3 DNA: TGTGCCATCAGTATGCCGGGACAGGGGATTCTGGATACGCAGTATTTT
CDR3 protein: CAISMPGQGILDTQYF

J gene: TRBJ2-7
V gene: TRBV5-5
clone size: NA
D gene: NA
CDR3 DNA: TGTGCCAGCAGCTTGGACACCGACGAGCAGTACTTC
CDR3 protein: CASSLDTDEQYF

J gene: TRBJ1-2
V gene: TRBV5-5
clone size: few
D gene: TRBD1
CDR3 DNA: TGTGCCGCGAGGGACAGGGATTTCTCCGGTGGCTACACCTTC
CDR3 protein: CAARDRDFSGGYTF

J gene: TRBJ2-7
V gene: TRBV5-5
clone size: many
D gene: TRBD2
CDR3 DNA: TGTGCCAGCAGCTTGAGCGGGGGGTCCCCCTACGAGCAGTACTTC
CDR3 protein: CASSLSGGSPYEQYF

J gene: TRBJ2-3
V gene: TRBV7-2
clone size: few
D gene: NA
CDR3 DNA: TGTGCCAGCAGCAGCCCGGCCCCTACAGATACGCAGTATTTT
CDR3 protein: CASSSPAPTDTQYF

J gene: TRBJ2-3
V gene: TRBV20-1
clone size: NA
D gene: NA
CDR3 DNA: TGCAGTGCTAGAGATCAGCGCGCTAGCACAGATACGCAGTATTTT
CDR3 protein: CSARDQRASTDTQYF

J gene: TRBJ2-5
V gene: TRBV20-1
clone size: few
D gene: TRBD2
CDR3 DNA: TGCAGTGCTCCACGGTGGACCAGCGGAGCGGGGGGGGAGACCCAGTACTTC
CDR3 protein: CSAPRWTSGAGGETQYF

J gene: TRBJ2-1
V gene: TRBV7-2
clone size: NA
D gene: NA
CDR3 DNA: TGTGCCAGCAGCCTAAAGGGGGGGCGGGAAAATGAGCAGTTCTTC
CDR3 protein: CASSLKGGRENEQFF

J gene: TRBJ2-7
V gene: TRBV7-9
clone size: NA
D gene: TRBD1
CDR3 DNA: TGTGCCAGCAGCCCGACAGGGGCTGGCTACGAGCAGTACTTC
CDR3 protein: CASSPTGAGYEQYF

J gene: TRBJ1-2
V gene: TRBV28
clone size: NA
D gene: NA
CDR3 DNA: TGTGCCAGCAGTTTCCCAGGGAACTATGGCTACACCTTC
CDR3 protein: CASSFPGNYGYTF

J gene: TRBJ2-5
V gene: TRBV5-1
clone size: NA
D gene: TRBD1
CDR3 DNA: TGCGCCAGCAGCTTGGGACAGGGCGCAAGAGCGAGGGAAGAGACCCAGTACTTC
CDR3 protein: CASSLGQGARAREETQYF

J gene: TRBJ1-5
V gene: TRBV19
clone size: NA
D gene: NA
CDR3 DNA: TGTGCCAGTAGTATGCGGCTAAATCAGCCCCAGCATTTT
CDR3 protein: CASSMRLNQPQHF

J gene: TRBJ2-3
V gene: TRBV7-2
clone size: NA
D gene: NA
CDR3 DNA: TGTGCCAGCAGCTTGTCGGGGGCCGGGGATACGCAGTATTTT
CDR3 protein: CASSLSGAGDTQYF

J gene: TRBJ2-1
V gene: TRBV7-8
clone size: NA
D gene: NA
CDR3 DNA: TGTGCCAGCAGCCGGCTGAGGACCCCAGGGGATGAGCAGTTCTTC
CDR3 protein: CASSRLRTPGDEQFF

J gene: TRBJ2-1
V gene: TRBV28
clone size: NA
D gene: NA
CDR3 DNA: TGTGCCAGCAGACCTGCAGGGTTAAACAATGAGCAGTTCTTC
CDR3 protein: CASRPAGLNNEQFF

J gene: TRBJ2-5
V gene: TRBV5-6
clone size: NA
D gene: TRBD1
CDR3 DNA: TGTGCCAGCAGCTTGGGTCCAGGGGGCATCCAAGAGACCCAGTACTTC
CDR3 protein: CASSLGPGGIQETQYF

J gene: TRBJ2-3
V gene: TRBV4-1
clone size: many
D gene: NA
CDR3 DNA: TGCGCCAGCAGACAACTCACAGGTGTCACAGATACGCAGTATTTT
CDR3 protein: CASRQLTGVTDTQYF

J gene: TRBJ2-4
V gene: TRBV6-1
clone size: NA
D gene: NA
CDR3 DNA: TGTGCCAGCAGCCACATAGGGGCCAAAAACATTCAGTACTTC
CDR3 protein: CASSHIGAKNIQYF

J gene: TRBJ2-5
V gene: TRBV12-5
clone size: NA
D gene: NA
CDR3 DNA: TGTGCTAGTGCAGGGGTAGAGACCCAGTACTTC
CDR3 protein: CASAGVETQYF

J gene: TRBJ1-5
V gene: TRBV2
clone size: NA
D gene: NA
CDR3 DNA: TGTGCCAGCAGTCTGACCGGGACACCGGTCAATCAGCCCCAGCATTTT
CDR3 protein: CASSLTGTPVNQPQHF

J gene: TRBJ1-4
V gene: TRBV4-1
clone size: few
D gene: TRBD1
CDR3 DNA: TGCGCCAGCAGCCAAGACGAATACCGCGACAGGGGTGAAAAACTGTTTTTT
CDR3 protein: CASSQDEYRDRGEKLFF

J gene: TRBJ2-5
V gene: TRBV7-9
clone size: few
D gene: NA
CDR3 DNA: TGTGCCAGCAGCTTGGGGCCAAAAGAGACCCAGTACTTC
CDR3 protein: CASSLGPKETQYF

J gene: TRBJ2-7
V gene: TRBV5-1
clone size: NA
D gene: TRBD2
CDR3 DNA: TGCGCCAGCAGCCCGTACGGGACTAGCGGGGTCTACGAGCAGTACTTC
CDR3 protein: CASSPYGTSGVYEQYF

J gene: TRBJ1-2
V gene: TRBV4-3
clone size: few
D gene: NA
CDR3 DNA: TGCGCCAGCAGCCAAGGGGCAGCAGCGACTGGAGGCTATGGCTACACCTTC
CDR3 protein: CASSQGAAATGGYGYTF

J gene: TRBJ2-5
V gene: TRBV9
clone size: NA
D gene: TRBD2
CDR3 DNA: TGTGCCAGCAGCCCCGGGACTAGCAGGGAGACCCAGTACTTC
CDR3 protein: CASSPGTSRETQYF

J gene: TRBJ1-2
V gene: TRBV15
clone size: NA
D gene: NA
CDR3 DNA: TGTGCCACCGGGTCGGGTACAATTCAGGGCTACACCTTC
CDR3 protein: CATGSGTIQGYTF

J gene: TRBJ1-3
V gene: TRBV18
clone size: few
D gene: NA
CDR3 DNA: TGTGCCAGCTCATTGACAGATACCTCTGGAAACACCATATATTTT
CDR3 protein: CASSLTDTSGNTIYF

J gene: TRBJ2-3
V gene: TRBV7-9
clone size: few
D gene: TRBD2
CDR3 DNA: TGTGCCAGCGGGGGGGACCAGGATACGCAGTATTTT
CDR3 protein: CASGGDQDTQYF

J gene: TRBJ2-7
V gene: TRBV6-5
clone size: many
D gene: TRBD1
CDR3 DNA: TGTGCCAGCAGTTGGGACAGGGCAAAGGACGAGCAGTACTTC
CDR3 protein: CASSWDRAKDEQYF

J gene: TRBJ1-2
V gene: TRBV5-5
clone size: NA
D gene: NA
CDR3 DNA: TGTGCCAGCAGCCCCGCCGGCCTTAACTATGGCTACAACTTC
CDR3 protein: CASSPAGLNYGYNF

J gene: TRBJ2-3
V gene: TRBV7-9
clone size: NA
D gene: TRBD2
CDR3 DNA: TGTGCCAGCAGCGGAGGACTAGCAGTAGATACGCAGTATTTT
CDR3 protein: CASSGGLAVDTQYF

J gene: TRBJ1-1
V gene: TRBV6-2/TRBV6-3
clone size: NA
D gene: NA
CDR3 DNA: TGTGCCAGCAGTTATGGGGTCAGCTTGAACACTGAAGCTTTCTTT
CDR3 protein: CASSYGVSLNTEAFF

J gene: TRBJ1-1
V gene: TRBV9
clone size: few
D gene: NA
CDR3 DNA: TGTGCCAGCAGCGTAGATGGGGGGGACACTGAAGCTTTCTTT
CDR3 protein: CASSVDGGDTEAFF

J gene: TRBJ1-6
V gene: TRBV4-2
clone size: NA
D gene: NA
CDR3 DNA: TGTGCCAGCAGTGACCGGGCCACGGGGGTTAGCTCCTATAATTCACCCCTCCACTTT
CDR3 protein: CASSDRATGVSSYNSPLHF

J gene: TRBJ2-1
V gene: TRBV6-5
clone size: many
D gene: TRBD2
CDR3 DNA: TGTGCCAGCAGTTACTCTACTAGCGGACTCTACAATGAGCAGTTCTTC
CDR3 protein: CASSYSTSGLYNEQFF

J gene: TRBJ2-7
V gene: TRBV6-5
clone size: NA
D gene: NA
CDR3 DNA: TGTGCCAGCAGTTTCGTCGCGGGGTCGTCTGTATGGTACTTC
CDR3 protein: CASSFVAGSSVWYF

J gene: TRBJ1-2
V gene: TRBV11-2
clone size: few
D gene: TRBD1
CDR3 DNA: TGTGCCAGCAGCTTAGTGGGGTTTGGGCAGGGGGCGAGCTATGGCTACACCTTC
CDR3 protein: CASSLVGFGQGASYGYTF

J gene: TRBJ2-5
V gene: TRBV9
clone size: few
D gene: TRBD2
CDR3 DNA: TGTGCCAGCGGCCTAGCGGACTTTGGGACCCAGTACTTC
CDR3 protein: CASGLADFGTQYF

J gene: TRBJ2-1
V gene: TRBV3-1
clone size: NA
D gene: NA
CDR3 DNA: TGTGCCAGCAGCCAAGCCAGAATATACAATGAGCAGTTCTTC
CDR3 protein: CASSQARIYNEQFF

J gene: TRBJ2-1
V gene: TRBV12-3/TRBV12-4
clone size: few
D gene: TRBD2
CDR3 DNA: TGTGCCAGCAGGCCGCATCGCCGGGGACTAGCGGGGTTCTACAATGAGCAGTTCTTC
CDR3 protein: CASRPHRRGLAGFYNEQFF

J gene: TRBJ2-3
V gene: TRBV4-3
clone size: NA
D gene: NA
CDR3 DNA: TGCGCCAGCAGCCAAGAGTTGTCGGCAGATACGCAGTATTTT
CDR3 protein: CASSQELSADTQYF

J gene: TRBJ1-1
V gene: TRBV6-5
clone size: NA
D gene: TRBD1
CDR3 DNA: TGTGCCAGCAGCCAACAAACAGGGGGAGCTTTCTTT
CDR3 protein: CASSQQTGGAFF

J gene: TRBJ1-1
V gene: TRBV7-9
clone size: many
D gene: NA
CDR3 DNA: TGTGCCAGCAGCTTAGTTGCGGGGCTGAACACTGAAGCTTTCTTT
CDR3 protein: CASSLVAGLNTEAFF

J gene: TRBJ2-3
V gene: TRBV11-2
clone size: NA
D gene: TRBD2
CDR3 DNA: TGTGCCAGCAGCTTAGTGGGACTAGCGGGGCCGGACACAGATACGCAGTATTTT
CDR3 protein: CASSLVGLAGPDTDTQYF

J gene: TRBJ2-3
V gene: TRBV20-1
clone size: many
D gene: TRBD2
CDR3 DNA: TGCAGTGCTAGGAAATTTAGCGGGGATACAGATACGCAGTATTTT
CDR3 protein: CSARKFSGDTDTQYF